The 25 T cell receptor beta chains below come from one sample, sequenced in a study of blood T cell repertoires in COVID-19. Assay used: immunoSEQ multiplex PCR; TCRdb lists only in-frame clones, some missing. The table includes 250,000 to 300,000 clones, about 90% detected once. Sequencing was done on a sample of PBMCs or T cells enriched from blood (not recorded which). The receptor source for this set is a woman aged 55-75 years who had recovered from COVID-19.

This clone showed up just a few times. The chain couples TRBV11-2 to TRBJ2-1; no definite D call. Trimming removed 2 bases from V and 10 bases from J, with 9 bases in between. The CDR3 runs 12 residues. CDR1 is SGHAT and CDR2 is FQNNGV in the germline V gene. The CDR3 loop is CASSLLVYEQFF. The CDR3 nucleotides are TGTGCCAGCAGCTTATTAGTTTACGAGCAGTTCTTC.

V gene TRBV5-1 combines with J gene TRBJ1-3; D is unresolved. Trimming stripped 0 bases from V and 4 bases from J, with 11 bases between. The CDR3 is made up of 15 amino acids. Germline V lookup: CDR1 SGHRS, CDR2 YFSETQ. CDR3 DNA sequence: TGCGCCAGCAGCTTGGTTTCAGGAACAGGAAACACCATATATTTT. It codes for CASSLVSGTGNTIYF. Full variable domain (rest looked up from reference TRBV5-1 and TRBJ1-3): KAGVTQTPRYLIKTRGQQVTLSCSPISGHRSVSWYQQTPGQGLQFLFEYFSETQRNKGNFPGRFSGRQFSNSRSEMNVSTLELGDSALYLCASSLVSGTGNTIYFGEGSWLTVV.

J is TRBJ2-3 and V is TRBV9; D is perhaps TRBD1 (6 bases). Germline assignment: CDR1 SGDLS and CDR2 YYNGEE. This CDR3 comprises 15 residues. V lost 4 bases, J lost 8 bases, and 20 bases lay in between. The CDR3 loop is CASSPGTSLVGTQYF. Written as DNA, the CDR3 is TGTGCCAGCAGCCCCGGGACATCCCTAGTTGGTACGCAGTATTTT.

This chain joins TRBV4-2 and TRBJ2-7; 9 bases agree with TRBD1. Trimming took 3 bases from V and 2 from J; bases not matched to a gene: 11. The CDR3 runs 17 residues. The germline CDR1 and CDR2 sequences are LGHNA and YNFKEQ. CDR3 coding DNA: TGTGCCAGCAGCCAGCCTATTTCCGGGACAGGGCCCTACGAGCAGTACTTC. As protein: CASSQPISGTGPYEQYF.

The chain has TRBV5-1 and TRBJ1-5; D possibly corresponds to TRBD1 (5 bases). This CDR3 comprises 13 residues. Germline values: CDR1 SGHRS, CDR2 YFSETQ. Trimming cost V 4 bases and J 5 bases, with 10 bases left between them. The CDR3: CASSVTGDQPQHF. CDR3 in DNA: TGCGCCAGCAGCGTTACAGGCGATCAGCCCCAGCATTTT. Supplemented by reference TRBV5-1 and TRBJ1-5, the full variable domain reads KAGVTQTPRYLIKTRGQQVTLSCSPISGHRSVSWYQQTPGQGLQFLFEYFSETQRNKGNFPGRFSGRQFSNSRSEMNVSTLELGDSALYLCASSVTGDQPQHFGDGTRLSIL.

The V call is TRBV28, the J call TRBJ1-1, with TRBD1 as a possible D gene (6 bases). The CDR3 is made up of 16 amino acids. Per germline, CDR1 MDHEN and CDR2 SYDVKM. Trimming cost V 3 bases and J 4 bases, with 18 bases left between them. The CDR3 is CASSFGYGGSSTEAFF. The CDR3 nucleotides are TGTGCCAGCAGTTTTGGGTATGGGGGCTCAAGCACTGAAGCTTTCTTT.

Comments on this clone: Other DNA sequences in this specimen translate into the identical CDR3. The CDR3 DNA sequence: TGTGCCAGCAGCTTATCTTCCAATCAGCCCCAGCATTTT. It codes for CASSLSSNQPQHF. The chain couples TRBV11-2 to TRBJ1-5; D is ambiguous. The germline V gene encodes CDR1 SGHAT and CDR2 FQNNGV. The CDR3 length is 13 residues. With 2 bases removed from V and 3 bases from J, the gap between germline ends came to 5 bases.

V usage is TRBV3-1 (or the pseudogene TRBV3-2) and J usage is TRBJ2-2, with TRBD1 matching 7 bases. This CDR3 region has 18 residues. The V gene's germline CDR1 is LGHDT and CDR2 YNNKEL (reference sequence). V was pared by 4 bases and J by 2 bases, with 13 bases of the junction left unmatched. As DNA, the CDR3 is TGTGCCAGCAGCCCCTTTCCACCGGGACAGCTAAACACCGGGGAGCTGTTTTTT. Translation gives CASSPFPPGQLNTGELFF.

The CDR3 sequence: CASDDRGGNEQYF. CDR3 nucleotide sequence: TGTGCCAGCGACGACAGGGGTGGTAACGAGCAGTACTTC. The rearrangement joins TRBV6-5 to TRBJ2-7; TRBD1 agrees at 8 bases. This CDR3 is 13 amino acids long. CDR1 is MNHEY and CDR2 is SVGAGI in the germline V gene. Trimming at V came to 8 bases and at J to 5 bases, leaving 8 bases not matched to a gene.

The rearrangement joins TRBV10-2 to TRBJ2-7; TRBD2 aligns across 9 bases. The ends lost 5 bases at V and 5 bases at J; junction bases unmatched: 19. Germline CDR1 reads WSHSY; CDR2 reads SAAADI. This CDR3 comprises 18 residues. This CDR3 is CASSPHPDLREGPHEQYF. For the CDR3, the DNA is TGCGCCAGCAGTCCTCACCCCGACTTGCGGGAGGGCCCCCACGAGCAGTACTTC.

This clone has just one count. The chain combines TRBV30 with TRBJ1-1; D gene unclear. Germline V CDR1 and CDR2: GTSNPN, SVGIG (reference sequence). The CDR3 contains 14 residues. Between the trimmed V and J ends, which lost 0 bases and 0 bases, there was a span of 8 bases. DNA for the CDR3: TGTGCCTGGAGTGTACCGGAGATGAACACTGAAGCTTTCTTT. Protein product: CAWSVPEMNTEAFF.

J is TRBJ1-1 and V is TRBV19, with 7 bases lining up with TRBD1. Germline V gene sequence: CDR1 LNHDA, CDR2 SQIVND (reference sequence). The CDR3 consists of 14 residues. V was pared by 9 bases and J by 4 bases, with 11 bases of the junction left unmatched. CDR3 protein: CASRDRIVGTEAFF. The CDR3 region has the DNA TGTGCCAGCCGGGACAGAATCGTGGGCACTGAAGCTTTCTTT.

The chain is built from TRBV20-1 and TRBJ2-3; D remains unclear. Germline V gene lookup returns CDR1 DFQATT and CDR2 SNEGSKA (reference sequence). Trimming took 3 bases from V and 2 from J, leaving 6 bases between them. This CDR3 has 12 residues. The CDR3 sequence: CSASVLTDTQYF. CDR3 bases: TGCAGTGCTAGTGTCCTCACAGATACGCAGTATTTT.

The chain carries TRBV2 and TRBJ2-7, with TRBD2 matching over 9 bases. CDR1 is SNHLY and CDR2 is FYNNEI in the germline V gene. The CDR3 is 14 amino acids. V lost 3 bases, J lost 3 bases, and 3 bases stayed unmatched. In DNA, the CDR3 is TGTGCCAGCAGTGATGGGACTAGCATCTACGAGCAGTACTTC. Its translation is CASSDGTSIYEQYF.

The V call is TRBV7-2, the J call TRBJ2-7, with TRBD1 identical over 9 bases. The germline gives CDR1 SGHTA, CDR2 FQGNSA. There are 14 residues in the CDR3. Trimming took 7 bases from V and 2 from J; bases not matched to a gene: 6. CDR3 residues: CASTSGTGTYEQYF. The CDR3 nucleotides read TGTGCCAGCACCTCCGGGACAGGGACCTACGAGCAGTACTTC. Supplemented by reference TRBV7-2 and TRBJ2-7, the full variable domain reads GAGVSQSPSNKVTEKGKDVELRCDPISGHTALYWYRQSLGQGLEFLIYFQGNSAPDKSGLPSDRFSAERTGGSVSTLTIQRTQQEDSAVYLCASTSGTGTYEQYFGPGTRLTVT.

This chain joins TRBV11-2 and TRBJ1-4, with 9 positions matching TRBD1. The CDR3 is 17 residues long. The germline V gene encodes CDR1 SGHAT and CDR2 FQNNGV. The V gene end was trimmed by 4 bases and the J gene end by 2 bases; junction bases not matched to a gene: 8. DNA of the CDR3: TGTGCCAGCAGCTGGCCGGGACAGGGTAGTACTAATGAAAAACTGTTTTTT. This translates into CASSWPGQGSTNEKLFF.

This chain connects TRBV7-8 to TRBJ1-5; D might be TRBD1 (6 bases). The germline V gene has CDR1 SGHVS and CDR2 FQNEAQ. With 5 bases removed from V and 6 bases from J, the gap between germline ends came to 20 bases. This CDR3 contains 16 residues. The CDR3 here is CASSQGSLILTQPQHF. DNA of the CDR3: TGTGCCAGCAGCCAGGGGTCATTAATACTGACTCAGCCCCAGCATTTT.

This clone occurred a few times. The V gene is TRBV11-2, the J gene TRBJ2-3, with D tentatively TRBD2 (7 bases). Germline lookup yields CDR1 SGHAT and CDR2 FQNNGV. V was cut by 1 base and J by 8 bases, with 19 bases left in between. The CDR3 covers 16 residues. This CDR3 reads CASSLGRGAGRGTQYF. The CDR3 bases are TGTGCCAGCAGCTTAGGCCGGGGGGCCGGTAGGGGTACGCAGTATTTT.

This clone was observed a single time. The V and J genes are TRBV28 and TRBJ2-3; the match to TRBD2 covers 9 bases. This CDR3 has 16 residues. Germline CDR1 MDHEN, CDR2 SYDVKM. Trimming cost V 1 base and J 2 bases; bases outside gene matches: 4. In DNA form, the CDR3 reads TGTGCCAGCAGTTTATCCCTAGCGGGACACACAGATACGCAGTATTTT. It translates to CASSLSLAGHTDTQYF.

The V gene is TRBV9, the J gene TRBJ2-7, with 8 bases matching TRBD1. The junction had 4 bases not matched to a gene; V was cut back by 2 bases and J by 6 bases. CDR3 length equals 13 residues. Germline V gene sequence: CDR1 SGDLS, CDR2 YYNGEE. The CDR3 loop is CASSVTGGTEQYF. In nucleotides, the CDR3 is TGTGCCAGCAGCGTTACAGGGGGAACCGAGCAGTACTTC.

This chain connects TRBV6-5 to TRBJ2-1, with unresolved D. The CDR3 spans 15 residues. The germline V gene has CDR1 MNHEY and CDR2 SVGAGI. Trimming left V 5 bases short and J 4 bases short, with 15 bases between. The DNA of the CDR3 is TGTGCCAGCAGTAGACTCCCGGCTGATTACAATGAGCAGTTCTTC. Its translation is CASSRLPADYNEQFF.

The chain links TRBV12-3 or TRBV12-4 to TRBJ2-3, with D possibly TRBD1 on 6 matching bases. The CDR3 extends over 13 amino acids. With 5 bases removed from V and 3 bases from J, the gap between germline ends came to 9 bases. The CDR3 coding sequence is TGTGCCAGCAGTCCAGGACAGACAGATACGCAGTATTTT. Protein sequence: CASSPGQTDTQYF.

To note about this clone: The junction departs from the called germline gene at one end, perhaps through a read error. The chain is built from TRBV5-1 and TRBJ1-4, with D hard to call. Germline V gene data show CDR1 as SGHRS and CDR2 as YFSETQ. The CDR3 is 13 residues long. CDR3 protein: CASSLVYDEKLFF. The DNA for the CDR3 is TGCGCCAGCAGCTTGGTGTACGATGAGAAACTGTTTTTT.

The chain carries TRBV4-2 and TRBJ2-1; D not certain. CDR1 and CDR2 (germline): LGHNA, YNFKEQ. Deletions cut 1 base from V and 1 base from J, with 5 bases between. CDR3 length: 14 residues. The CDR3 reads CASSQGGSYNEQFF. CDR3 DNA sequence: TGTGCCAGCAGCCAAGGAGGTTCCTACAATGAGCAGTTCTTC.

The chain has TRBV27 and TRBJ2-1; possible D gene TRBD1, 6 bases. CDR1 and CDR2 (germline): MNHEY, SMNVEV (reference sequence). The CDR3 loop spans 15 amino acids. Trimming took 4 bases from V and 4 from J, leaving 14 bases between them. The chain's CDR3 is CASSYSRGAYNEQFF. The CDR3, as DNA: TGTGCCAGCAGTTATTCCAGGGGAGCTTACAATGAGCAGTTCTTC.